This TCR beta chain is drawn from a study of monozygotic twins with cystic fibrosis. Study-level background: With about 15 PCR cycles, barcoded libraries came from about 3.2 micrograms of fragmented DNA. General observations from the study: V usage most resembled the co-twin in 13 of 16 pairs. Median Simpson clonality of approximately 0.0091 suggested naive T cells predominated. Monozygotic CF twin pairs shared significantly more nucleotide-identical clonotypes than unrelated CF individuals did.

With 0 bases clipped from V and 1 base from J, the junction kept 6 bases outside the gene matches. The CDR3 runs 17 residues. Germline CDR1 is SGHRS and CDR2 is YFSETQ. Libraries were prepared by immunoSEQ multiplex PCR; TCRdb keeps only in-frame clonotypes and omits some of them. The table lists around 15,000 clones, roughly nine tenths of them singletons. Notes on this clone: Its antigen is unidentified.

The sample was blood. This clonotype was sampled from a boy aged 10-17 years with cystic fibrosis. The chain combines TRBV5-1 with TRBJ2-3; 9 nucleotides agree with TRBD2. This CDR3 is CASSLVAQRGGTDTQYF. The CDR3 coding sequence is TGCGCCAGCAGCTTGGTGGCCCAGCGGGGGGGCACAGATACGCAGTATTTT. Filled out from reference TRBV5-1 and TRBJ2-3, the complete variable domain reads KAGVTQTPRYLIKTRGQQVTLSCSPISGHRSVSWYQQTPGQGLQFLFEYFSETQRNKGNFPGRFSGRQFSNSRSEMNVSTLELGDSALYLCASSLVAQRGGTDTQYFGPGTRLTVL.